This entry lists 17 T cell receptor beta chains sequenced from one sample in a study of T-cell reconstitution after alpha-beta-depleted transplantation in children. TCRbeta library preparation incorporated unique molecular identifiers. TCRdb re-called the PCR reads through MiXCR, storing one row per CDR3 protein. This table has around 340,000 distinct CDR3 sequences, roughly 14% appearing once. Source: PBMCs, taken from the stem cell graft. These receptors were collected from a human donor who donated a stem cell graft to a child with Fanconi anemia.

This clonotype was counted many times. The chain couples TRBV5-1 to TRBJ2-1, with D perhaps matching TRBD1 or TRBD2 (5 bases each). The CDR3 is 14 residues long. The V gene's germline CDR1 is SGHRS and CDR2 YFSETQ. Trimming left V 1 base short and J 7 bases short, with 12 bases between. The CDR3 region is CASSLFGAENEQFF. CDR3 nucleotide sequence: TGCGCCAGCAGCTTGTTCGGGGCCGAAAATGAGCAGTTCTTC.

The rearrangement links TRBV3-1 to TRBJ2-2; unclear D gene. Per germline, CDR1 LGHDT and CDR2 YNNKEL (reference sequence). With 0 bases removed from V and 6 bases from J, the gap between germline ends came to 8 bases. The CDR3 covers 14 residues. This chain's CDR3 is CASSQDSGSGELFF. In nucleotides, the CDR3 is TGTGCCAGCAGCCAAGATTCTGGCTCCGGGGAGCTGTTTTTT. Complete variable domain (other parts from reference TRBV3-1 and TRBJ2-2): DTAVSQTPKYLVTQMGNDKSIKCEQNLGHDTMYWYKQDSKKFLKIMFSYNNKELIINETVPNRFSPKSPDKAHLNLHINSLELGDSAVYFCASSQDSGSGELFFGEGSRLTVL.

In this sample, this clonotype turned up a few times. The rearrangement links TRBV10-3 to TRBJ2-6; no clear D. V shed 4 bases and J shed 2 bases, with 12 bases lying between them. The CDR3 spans 16 residues. From germline, CDR1 is ENHRY and CDR2 SYGVKD. The CDR3 reads CAISGNRVTGANVLTF. CDR3 in DNA: TGTGCCATCAGTGGCAACAGAGTAACTGGGGCCAACGTCCTGACTTTC.

This clonotype was seen ten or more times. The V and J genes are TRBV7-9 and TRBJ1-1; no clear D gene. Per the germline V gene, CDR1 is SEHNR and CDR2 is FQNEAQ (reference sequence). V was trimmed by 2 bases and J by 6 bases, leaving 7 bases between them. The CDR3 totals 12 residues. Here the CDR3 DNA reads TGTGCCAGCAGCTTATATGGCTCTGAAGCTTTCTTT. It encodes CASSLYGSEAFF.

This clonotype was found many times. The CDR3 here is CASSYSREMAKNIQYF. The CDR3 DNA is TGTGCCAGCAGTTACTCGAGGGAGATGGCCAAAAACATTCAGTACTTC. The J gene is TRBJ2-4, the V gene TRBV6-2 or TRBV6-3; D is perhaps TRBD2 (5 bases). Trimming removed 0 bases from V and 1 base from J, with 10 bases in between. Germline loops: CDR1 MNHEY, CDR2 SVGEGT. The CDR3 loop spans 16 amino acids.

The genes are TRBV5-1 and TRBJ2-1; D remains unclear. Germline lookup yields CDR1 SGHRS and CDR2 YFSETQ. Deletions cut 4 bases from V and 5 bases from J, with 10 bases between. The CDR3 loop spans 13 amino acids. This CDR3 reads CASSVPGDNEQFF. As DNA, the CDR3 is TGCGCCAGCAGCGTACCAGGAGACAATGAGCAGTTCTTC.

This clonotype was seen just once. The CDR3 loop reads CASSLVPSGMDYEQFF. Here the CDR3 DNA reads TGTGCCAGCAGTTTAGTCCCCAGCGGGATGGACTATGAGCAGTTCTTC. The chain carries TRBV12-3 or TRBV12-4 and TRBJ2-1, with 7 nucleotides matching TRBD2. This CDR3 has 16 amino acids. J gave up 8 bases and V 1 base, and 11 bases lay outside the gene matches.

The rearrangement links TRBV6-1 to TRBJ2-1; D unclear. The CDR3 totals 15 residues. The germline V gene encodes CDR1 MNHNS and CDR2 SASEGT. Trimming stripped 5 bases from V and 1 base from J, with 12 bases between. The CDR3 nucleotides are TGTGCCAGCAGTCCTACTTGGCAATCCTACAATGAGCAGTTCTTC. Translation: CASSPTWQSYNEQFF.

In this sample, this clonotype turned up once. The chain uses TRBV5-5 and TRBJ2-5; D might be TRBD1 (6 bases). Germline V gives CDR1 SGHKS, CDR2 YYEKEE (reference sequence). This CDR3 contains 13 residues. Trimming left V 4 bases short and J 3 bases short, with 10 bases between. CDR3 DNA sequence: TGTGCCAGCAGCCTTAGGACAGAAGAGACCCAGTACTTC. Its translation: CASSLRTEETQYF.

This clonotype was seen repeatedly, ten times or more. The V gene is TRBV12-3 or TRBV12-4, the J gene TRBJ2-5; the D gene is possibly TRBD1 (6 bases). This CDR3 contains 16 residues. V gave up 6 bases and J gave up 4 bases, with 21 bases separating them. CDR3 in amino acids: CASSPRTAWKGETQYF. The DNA for the CDR3 is TGTGCCAGCAGCCCAAGGACAGCCTGGAAGGGAGAGACCCAGTACTTC.

This chain uses TRBV5-5 with TRBJ2-2; 10 positions agree with TRBD1. CDR1 is SGHKS, CDR2 YYEKEE, per germline (reference sequence). The junction had 13 bases not matched to a gene; V was cut back by 4 bases and J by 7 bases. CDR3 length: 17 amino acids. DNA of the CDR3: TGTGCCAGCAGCAAAGACGGCGGGACAGGGGCATACGGGGAGCTGTTTTTT. It is translated as CASSKDGGTGAYGELFF.

The chain links TRBV30 to TRBJ2-7, with a weak D call TRBD1 (6 bases). CDR1 GTSNPN and CDR2 SVGIG come from the germline V gene (reference sequence). CDR3 size: 13 residues. V dropped 4 bases and J dropped 3 bases, with 13 bases sitting between them. The CDR3 DNA reads as TGTGCCTGGAACAGGGCCTTAGGCTACGAGCAGTACTTC. This sequence encodes CAWNRALGYEQYF. The entire variable domain, with the rest obtained from reference TRBV30 and TRBJ2-7, is as follows: SQTIHQWPATLVQPVGSPLSLECTVEGTSNPNLYWYRQAAGRGLQLLFYSVGIGQISSEVPQNLSASRPQDRQFILSSKKLLLSDSGFYLCAWNRALGYEQYFGPGTRLTVT.

This clonotype was seen a few times. The chain joins TRBV5-1 to TRBJ1-3; D is uncertain. This CDR3 contains 17 residues. CDR1 SGHRS and CDR2 YFSETQ come from the germline V gene. The ends were cut back, 0 bases at V and 3 bases at J, with 16 bases in the middle. CDR3 loop: CASSLGPTRRDGNTIYF. The CDR3 nucleotides are TGCGCCAGCAGCTTGGGGCCAACGAGACGTGATGGAAACACCATATATTTT.

This chain joins TRBV12-3 or TRBV12-4 and TRBJ2-7, with TRBD1 matching over 8 bases. The CDR3 is 15 residues long. Germline trimming cut 6 bases from V and 0 bases from J; bases unmatched to any gene: 7. The CDR3 nucleotides are TGTGCCAGCAGAGCCGAAACAGGGGGCTCCTACGAGCAGTACTTC. This encodes CASRAETGGSYEQYF.

There are a few counts of this clonotype. This chain uses TRBV7-2 with TRBJ1-2; D is perhaps TRBD1 (5 bases). This CDR3 region has 14 residues. Trimming removed 2 bases at V and 4 bases at J, with 11 bases between. Germline loops: CDR1 SGHTA, CDR2 FQGNSA. CDR3 in amino acids: CASSLRAGGYGYTF. The CDR3 DNA is TGTGCCAGCAGCTTACGGGCTGGGGGCTATGGCTACACCTTC.

The table lists this clonotype with a few counts. The rearrangement joins TRBV5-1 to TRBJ2-1, with D hard to call. The V gene's germline CDR1 is SGHRS and CDR2 YFSETQ. This CDR3 contains 14 residues. V was pared by 1 base and J by 2 bases, with 7 bases between. The CDR3 coding sequence is TGCGCCAGCAGCTTGCAGATAGCCTACAATGAGCAGTTCTTC. Its translation: CASSLQIAYNEQFF.

This sequence joins TRBV20-1 and TRBJ2-2, with 7 nucleotides matching TRBD1. This CDR3 has 15 residues. Germline CDR1 DFQATT, CDR2 SNEGSKA (reference sequence). With V trimmed by 6 bases and J by 2 bases, 9 bases remained unmatched. Written as DNA, the CDR3 is TGCAGTGCCAACCGCCGGGACAGTAACACCGGGGAGCTGTTTTTT. Protein: CSANRRDSNTGELFF.